This T cell receptor (beta chain) was identified in a study of blood T cell repertoires in COVID-19. At the level of the study: From the United States, Italy and Spain came samples of acute and convalescent COVID-19. T cells, B-cell-depleted T cells, or PBMCs provided the cDNA or gDNA that served as material.

Per the authors' pipeline: Counts of nucleated cells, estimated from reference gene primer amplification, were obtained. The protocol was immunoSEQ multiplex PCR, while the TCRdb copy is restricted to in-frame clones and leaves out a portion. The V and J calls and clone size come from that table; D and trimming were worked out from the DNA. The table has 220,000 or so clones, 70% to 85% seen once. In germline, CDR1 is MDHEN, CDR2 SYDVKM. The CDR3 totals 17 residues. With V trimmed by 5 bases and J by 0 bases, 6 bases remained unmatched. Specimen: peripheral blood. The sequence came from a woman of 80 years or more with acute or convalescent COVID-19. This rearrangement joins TRBV28 to TRBJ2-3; 12 nucleotides agree with TRBD2. The CDR3, as DNA: TGTGCCAGCAGTCTCTCTAGCGGGAGGGGTAGCACAGATACGCAGTATTTT. Translation: CASSLSSGRGSTDTQYF.